The entry below gives a single TCR beta chain sequence along with its context. This clonotype has a count of ten or more. No antigen is known for it. Base-call qualities are not available, and no considerably larger clone is one nucleotide away. Library preparation was by multiplex PCR. The sequencer listed for this sample is Illumina HiSeq 4000. To build TCR beta libraries, CDR3 regions were amplified by Arm-PCR using iRepertoire HTBI primers. Before sequencing, the PCR products went through gel purification. Per the original workflow: A total of some 60 TRBV and 14 TRBJ segments were identified across samples and were used for gene usage analysis of CDR3 amino acid clonotypes. COPE and FqMerger were used to merge filtered high-quality paired reads into contigs. BLAST was used to align contigs to IMGT TRBV, TRBD and TRBJ reference genes, and CDR3 was defined according to IMGT. Highly expanded clones were defined as clonotypes with a frequency above 0.1%. Shannon entropy served as the measure of repertoire diversity, while the Gini coefficient captured V-J evenness. Public clonotypes were defined as clonotypes shared by more than one individual. TCRdb reanalyzed the raw reads on its own, using fastp at Q25 for trimming and MiXCR for clone calling, and kept in-frame beta chains. Each entry merges the rows of one CDR3 protein and shows their most common DNA and genes. What appears here as the V and J calls and clone size reflects TCRdb's work, not the paper's. In this sample the table shows fewer than 550,000 distinct CDR3 sequences, 16% of which occur a single time. Together, the top ten hold around 23% of the sample.

The sample's time point label is to be understood as: newly diagnosed GD, antithyroid drugs for less than 3 months. For both TCR sequencing and RNA sequencing, RNA was extracted from PBMCs in TRIzol. Graves' disease was diagnosed according to American Thyroid Association guidelines. Recruitment of patients was carried out at an endocrinology department in Xi'an, China. Each patient gave about 10 milliliters of peripheral blood, collected in an EDTA anticoagulant tube. Ficoll Paque Plus density gradient separation was used to isolate PBMCs, and no additional T cell sorting was done. An Agilent 2100 Bioanalyzer and agarose gel were used to assess RNA quality, and a NanoDrop 2000 was used to measure RNA concentration. This entry belongs to a study of regulatory T cells in long-lasting Graves disease (dated by TCRdb to about 2021). Regarding the research as a whole: Antithyroid drugs had been taken for less than 3 months by newly diagnosed Graves' disease patients. A total of approximately 35 samples underwent TCR sequencing: about 13 from persistent and approximately 20 from newly diagnosed Graves' disease patients. The study was registered as a clinical trial and conducted in China. Peripheral blood TCR sequencing and RNA sequencing compared persistent Graves' disease patients with newly diagnosed Graves' disease patients.

The full study reports these points: Persistent Graves' disease patients showed lower TCR Shannon entropy and fewer highly expanded clones than newly diagnosed patients, suggesting clonal expansion. Because the primary lesion, thyroid tissue, could not be accessed, the study looked at peripheral blood alone. The authors noted that the small sample size was a limitation that may lower accuracy. TRBV28, TRBJ1-2 and TRBJ2-5 were preferentially used in persistent disease, while TRBV20-1 and TRBJ2-1 were favored in newly diagnosed disease. Persistent patients shared more public clonotypes among themselves (around 2,800) than newly diagnosed patients did (roughly 920). Sequencing and analysis were limited to the TCR beta chain.

Inclusive of the bounding cysteine and phenylalanine, the CDR3 is 14 residues long. Kept here is only the CDR3 DNA, which spans 42 bases and is read in frame from base 1. V drops 2 bases and J drops 7 bases, leaving 12 bases in between. CDR1 SEHNR and CDR2 FQNEAQ are derived from the germline V gene (reference sequence). These data were likewise used in another study, on T cells in Graves' hyperthyroidism and ophthalmopathy. According to the second study: Stable Graves' hyperthyroidism was defined as no progression to ophthalmopathy during 18 months of follow-up. Hyperthyroidism patients were newly diagnosed, with disease duration under 2 months, and aged 18 to 65 years. Patients with uncontrolled infections, other autoimmune diseases, pregnancy or lactation were excluded. Clinical symptoms, serum thyroxine and TRAb, thyroid ultrasound, and orbital computed tomography formed the basis for the diagnoses. For the first round of RT-PCR on the TCR CDR3, the HTBI primer set was used together with the Qiagen OneStep RT-PCR kit. Most expanded thyroid clonotypes (frequency above 0.001) were also detected in blood, suggesting blood repertoires may reflect thyroid immune responses. Ophthalmopathy was separated from stable hyperthyroidism by a 13 V-J signature model, with about 86% sensitivity and around 81% specificity obtained in cross-validation and 80%/75% obtained in testing. In validation, the model predicted progression to ophthalmopathy a median of roughly 6.5 months before onset, with around 70% sensitivity and 72.22% specificity. To identify TCR V-J signatures that set the groups apart, the researchers used a discovery cohort of roughly 100 patients, made up of 43 with Graves' ophthalmopathy and 57 with stable Graves' hyperthyroidism. Whether ophthalmopathy could be predicted prospectively was tested in an independent validation cohort made up of about 18 hyperthyroidism patients plus 17 patients who later progressed to ophthalmopathy. For training and testing, the 80 to 100 patients in the discovery cohort were randomly divided in a 7:3 ratio. In about 6 Graves' hyperthyroidism patients, the study also compared T-cell repertoires from thyroid tissue with T-cell repertoires from blood. After sampling, hyperthyroidism patients received methimazole starting at 30 mg daily, and ophthalmopathy patients received high-dose intravenous methylprednisolone. Libraries were constructed in a second round of multiplex PCR, after which size selection and purification were carried out. Sequencing of the libraries was done on an Illumina HiSeq2000 using paired-end 100 bp reads. SOAPnuke was used to process the raw data, throwing out any read that contained adapters or uncalled bases, had a mean Phred below 15, or lacked an exact constant-primer or identifier match. COPE v1.2.5 was used to merge high-quality paired reads, and clonotypes were defined as unique nucleotide sequences. Clonotypes were aligned to IMGT TRBV, TRBD and TRBJ reference segments using MiTCR v1.1. The analysis included only V-J combinations with a frequency above 0.0001, which together covered roughly 99% of the repertoires. A TCS score was defined as the ratio between F50 (clonal expansion) and ExV (chaos), using BLOSUM62-based TCRdist between CDR3 peptides within each V-J. Welch's t-statistics and random forest reduced 500 to 550 V-J features to 13, which were used in a naive Bayes classifier (R e1071). Sample size was not statistically predetermined, and investigators were not blinded to group allocation. The paper reports TCR Vbeta CDR3 sequencing of over 130 peripheral blood samples: under 45 ophthalmopathy, roughly 74 hyperthyroidism and around 17 progressor patients.

This sample comprised peripheral blood mononuclear cells (PBMCs), obtained at new diagnosis, from a patient treated with antithyroid drugs. This sequence originates from a woman aged 18-35 years with Graves disease. Donor details come from another sample of the same person, matched by shared clones. The V and J segments used are TRBV7-9 and TRBJ2-1; the D gene could be TRBD1 or TRBD2, each one agreeing over 5 bases. The CDR3 region reads CASSLIGALNEQFF. At the DNA level, the sequence is TGTGCCAGCAGCTTAATCGGGGCATTAAATGAGCAGTTCTTC.